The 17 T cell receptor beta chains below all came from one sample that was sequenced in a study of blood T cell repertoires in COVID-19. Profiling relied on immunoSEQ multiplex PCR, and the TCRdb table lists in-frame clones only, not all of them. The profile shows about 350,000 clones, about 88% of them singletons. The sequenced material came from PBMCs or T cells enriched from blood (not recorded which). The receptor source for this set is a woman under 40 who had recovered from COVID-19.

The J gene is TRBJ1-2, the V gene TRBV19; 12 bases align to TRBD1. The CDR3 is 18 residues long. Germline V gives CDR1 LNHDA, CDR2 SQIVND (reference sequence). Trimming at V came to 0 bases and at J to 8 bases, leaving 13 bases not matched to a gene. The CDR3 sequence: CASSIDLGTGGAWDGYTF. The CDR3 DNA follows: TGTGCCAGTAGTATAGATCTTGGGACAGGGGGCGCTTGGGACGGCTACACCTTC.

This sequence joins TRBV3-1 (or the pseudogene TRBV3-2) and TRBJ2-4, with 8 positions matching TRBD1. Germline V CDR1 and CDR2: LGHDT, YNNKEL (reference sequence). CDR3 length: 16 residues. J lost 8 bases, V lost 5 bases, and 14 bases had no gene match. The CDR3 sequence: CASSNNPTGARDIQYF. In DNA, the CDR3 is TGTGCCAGCAGCAATAATCCGACAGGGGCTCGAGACATTCAGTACTTC.

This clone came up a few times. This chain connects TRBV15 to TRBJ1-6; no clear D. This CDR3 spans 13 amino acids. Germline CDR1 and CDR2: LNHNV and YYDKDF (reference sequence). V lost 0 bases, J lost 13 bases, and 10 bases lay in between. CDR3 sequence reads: CATSRERWEPLHF. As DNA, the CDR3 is TGTGCCACCAGCAGAGAACGGTGGGAGCCCCTCCACTTT.

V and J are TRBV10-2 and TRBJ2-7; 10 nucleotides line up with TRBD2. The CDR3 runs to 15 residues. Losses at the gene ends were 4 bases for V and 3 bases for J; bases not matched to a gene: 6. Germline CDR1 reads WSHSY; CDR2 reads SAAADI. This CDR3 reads CASSVSGGEYYEQYF. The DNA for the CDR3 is TGCGCCAGCAGTGTGAGCGGGGGGGAATACTACGAGCAGTACTTC.

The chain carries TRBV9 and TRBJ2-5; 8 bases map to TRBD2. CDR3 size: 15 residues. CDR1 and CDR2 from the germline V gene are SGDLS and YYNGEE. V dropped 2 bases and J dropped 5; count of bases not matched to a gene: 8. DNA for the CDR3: TGTGCCAGCAGCGTCACGTCGGGAGGGCATGAGACCCAGTACTTC. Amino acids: CASSVTSGGHETQYF.

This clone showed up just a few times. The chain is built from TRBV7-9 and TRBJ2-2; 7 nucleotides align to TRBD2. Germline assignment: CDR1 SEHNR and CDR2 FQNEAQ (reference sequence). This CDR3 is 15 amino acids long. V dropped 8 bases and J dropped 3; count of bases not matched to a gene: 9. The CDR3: CASAWGGVDTGELFF. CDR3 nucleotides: TGTGCCAGCGCTTGGGGAGGGGTGGACACCGGGGAGCTGTTTTTT.

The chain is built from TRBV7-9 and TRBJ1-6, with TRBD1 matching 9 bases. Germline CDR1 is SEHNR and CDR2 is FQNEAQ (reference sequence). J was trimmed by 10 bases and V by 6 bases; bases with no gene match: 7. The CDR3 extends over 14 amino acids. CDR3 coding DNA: TGTGCCAGCAGACGACAGGGGGATAGCTCACCCCTCCACTTT. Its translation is CASRRQGDSSPLHF.

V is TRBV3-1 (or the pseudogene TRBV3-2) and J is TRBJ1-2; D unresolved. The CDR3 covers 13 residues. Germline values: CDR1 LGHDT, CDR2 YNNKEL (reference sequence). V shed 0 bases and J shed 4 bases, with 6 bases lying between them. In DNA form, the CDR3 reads TGTGCCAGCAGCCAAGATGGCTTCTATGGCTACACCTTC. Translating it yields CASSQDGFYGYTF.

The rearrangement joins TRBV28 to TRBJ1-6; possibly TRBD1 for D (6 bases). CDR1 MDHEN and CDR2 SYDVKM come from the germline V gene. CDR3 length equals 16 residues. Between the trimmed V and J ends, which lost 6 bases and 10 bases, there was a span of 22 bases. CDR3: CASRQSPGRGDSPLHF. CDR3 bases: TGTGCCAGCAGGCAATCCCCTGGCAGGGGTGACTCACCCCTCCACTTT.

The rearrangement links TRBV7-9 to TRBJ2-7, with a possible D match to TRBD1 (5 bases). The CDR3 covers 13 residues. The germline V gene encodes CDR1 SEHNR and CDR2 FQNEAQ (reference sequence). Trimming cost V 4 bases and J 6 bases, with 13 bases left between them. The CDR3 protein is CASSSPTAREQYF. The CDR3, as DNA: TGTGCCAGCAGCTCGCCGACAGCCCGCGAGCAGTACTTC.

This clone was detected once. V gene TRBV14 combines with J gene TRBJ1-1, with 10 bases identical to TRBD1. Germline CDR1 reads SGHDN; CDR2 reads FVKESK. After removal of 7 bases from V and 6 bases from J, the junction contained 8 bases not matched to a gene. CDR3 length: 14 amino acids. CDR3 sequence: CASTDGTGVAEAFF. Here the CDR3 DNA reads TGTGCCAGCACCGACGGGACAGGGGTGGCTGAAGCTTTCTTT.

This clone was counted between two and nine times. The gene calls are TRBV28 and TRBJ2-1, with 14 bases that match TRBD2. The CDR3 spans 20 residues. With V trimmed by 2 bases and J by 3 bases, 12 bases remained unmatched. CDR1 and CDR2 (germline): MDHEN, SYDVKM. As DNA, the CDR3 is TGTGCCAGCAGTTTAGCCACATACCGCGGGACTAGCGGGGGCTACAATGAGCAGTTCTTC. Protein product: CASSLATYRGTSGGYNEQFF.

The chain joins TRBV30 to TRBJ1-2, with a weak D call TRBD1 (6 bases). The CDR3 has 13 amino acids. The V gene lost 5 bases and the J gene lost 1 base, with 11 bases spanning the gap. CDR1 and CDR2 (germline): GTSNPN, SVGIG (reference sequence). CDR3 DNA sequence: TGTGCCTGGGGTCAGGGGAATAACTATGGCTACACCTTC. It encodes CAWGQGNNYGYTF.

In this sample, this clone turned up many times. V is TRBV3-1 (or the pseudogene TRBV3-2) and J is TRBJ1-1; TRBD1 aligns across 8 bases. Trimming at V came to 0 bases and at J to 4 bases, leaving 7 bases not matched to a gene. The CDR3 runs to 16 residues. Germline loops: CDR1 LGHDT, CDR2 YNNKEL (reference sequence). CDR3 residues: CASSQDRQGSFTEAFF. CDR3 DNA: TGTGCCAGCAGCCAAGACAGACAGGGGAGTTTCACTGAAGCTTTCTTT.

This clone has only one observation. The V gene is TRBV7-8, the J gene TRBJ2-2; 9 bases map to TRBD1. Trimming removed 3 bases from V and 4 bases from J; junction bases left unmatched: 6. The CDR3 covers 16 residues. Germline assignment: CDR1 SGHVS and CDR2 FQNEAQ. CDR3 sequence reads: CASSFGTGRFTGELFF. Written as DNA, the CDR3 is TGTGCCAGCAGCTTTGGGACAGGGCGATTCACCGGGGAGCTGTTTTTT.

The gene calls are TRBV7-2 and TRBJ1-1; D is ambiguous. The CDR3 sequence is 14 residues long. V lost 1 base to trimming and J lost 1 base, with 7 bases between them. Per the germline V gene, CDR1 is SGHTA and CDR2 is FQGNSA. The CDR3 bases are TGTGCCAGCAGCTTAGTATCGGGGAACACTGAAGCTTTCTTT. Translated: CASSLVSGNTEAFF.

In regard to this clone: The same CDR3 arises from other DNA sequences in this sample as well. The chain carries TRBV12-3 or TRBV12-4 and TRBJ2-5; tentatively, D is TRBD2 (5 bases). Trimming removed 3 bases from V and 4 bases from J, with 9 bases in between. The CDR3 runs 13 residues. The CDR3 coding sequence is TGTGCCAGCAGTTTGGGAGCCGGAGAGACCCAGTACTTC. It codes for CASSLGAGETQYF.